The 25 T cell receptor beta chains reported below all come from one sample, sequenced in a study of siplizumab effects on memory and regulatory T cells. Measured with immunoSEQ multiplex PCR; TCRdb has only the in-frame clones, and not every one. The data contain about 50,000 clones, more than 85% of them singletons. The sequenced material came from CD8+ T cells sorted from blood. The receptors shown here come from a human donor in good health.

The chain joins TRBV30 to TRBJ1-2; D is ambiguous. The V gene lost 0 bases and the J gene lost 4 bases, with 9 bases spanning the gap. Germline V gene lookup returns CDR1 GTSNPN and CDR2 SVGIG (reference sequence). This CDR3 has 13 residues. The DNA of the CDR3 is TGTGCCTGGAGTGTGCAGGAAACCTATGGCTACACCTTC. This codes for CAWSVQETYGYTF. Complete variable domain (other parts from reference TRBV30 and TRBJ1-2): SQTIHQWPATLVQPVGSPLSLECTVEGTSNPNLYWYRQAAGRGLQLLFYSVGIGQISSEVPQNLSASRPQDRQFILSSKKLLLSDSGFYLCAWSVQETYGYTFGSGTRLTVV.

The DNA for the CDR3 is TGTGCCAGCAGTTTACGACTAGCGGGAGCTTACGAGCAGTACTTC. Protein: CASSLRLAGAYEQYF. The V and J genes are TRBV27 and TRBJ2-7; 12 bases line up with TRBD2. Trimming removed 2 bases from V and 4 bases from J; junction bases left unmatched: 3. Per the germline V gene, CDR1 is MNHEY and CDR2 is SMNVEV (reference sequence). This CDR3 comprises 15 residues.

A few counts support this clone. The chain carries TRBV28 and TRBJ1-5, with a weak D call TRBD1 (5 bases). The CDR3 loop spans 16 amino acids. V was trimmed by 7 bases and J by 1 base, leaving 17 bases between them. Germline V gene lookup returns CDR1 MDHEN and CDR2 SYDVKM. The CDR3 here is CASTLTREGSNQPQHF. In DNA form, the CDR3 reads TGTGCCAGCACCCTCACCAGGGAGGGCAGCAATCAGCCCCAGCATTTT.

The V call is TRBV28, the J call TRBJ2-4; D may be TRBD1 (5 bases). CDR3 length: 16 amino acids. The germline V gene encodes CDR1 MDHEN and CDR2 SYDVKM. V was pared by 2 bases and J by 4 bases, with 15 bases between. CDR3 loop: CASSLRTGGWKNIQYF. The CDR3 region has the DNA TGTGCCAGCAGTTTACGAACAGGTGGATGGAAAAACATTCAGTACTTC.

This chain links TRBV5-1 with TRBJ1-1; D remains ambiguous. CDR1 is SGHRS and CDR2 is YFSETQ in the germline V gene. Trimming took off 0 bases at V and 0 bases at J, with 6 bases between the two ends. This CDR3 is built from 14 residues. The CDR3 sequence is CASSLELMNTEAFF. Written as DNA, the CDR3 is TGCGCCAGCAGCTTGGAGCTCATGAACACTGAAGCTTTCTTT.

The J gene is TRBJ2-1, the V gene TRBV5-3; 8 bases are a match to TRBD2. TRBV5-3 belongs to the ORF category, with a function that is uncertain. Trimming at V came to 7 bases and at J to 0 bases, leaving 6 bases not matched to a gene. This CDR3 comprises 15 residues. The CDR3 loop is CARLKTSGSYNEQFF. In nucleotides, the CDR3 is TGTGCCAGACTTAAAACTAGCGGCTCCTACAATGAGCAGTTCTTC.

V usage is TRBV5-5 and J usage is TRBJ1-1, with D unclear. Germline loops: CDR1 SGHKS, CDR2 YYEKEE (reference sequence). Trimming removed 0 bases at V and 5 bases at J, with 8 bases between. The CDR3 covers 13 residues. The CDR3 DNA reads as TGTGCCAGCAGCTTGGGGATCCGGACTGAAGCTTTCTTT. It specifies CASSLGIRTEAFF.

J is TRBJ2-5 and V is TRBV27; TRBD1 or TRBD2 may be the D gene (6 bases each). Trimming removed 3 bases from V and 5 bases from J, with 22 bases in between. Germline CDR1 and CDR2: MNHEY and SMNVEV (reference sequence). CDR3 size: 17 residues. The chain's CDR3 is CASSFGGLGSFGETQYF. As DNA, the CDR3 is TGTGCCAGCAGTTTTGGGGGGCTCGGGTCTTTCGGGGAGACCCAGTACTTC.

The genes are TRBV29-1 and TRBJ2-7; D is ambiguous. Germline CDR1 reads SQVTM; CDR2 reads ANQGSEA. V was clipped by 0 bases and J by 2 bases, with 8 bases between them. The CDR3 has 13 amino acids. The CDR3 coding sequence is TGCAGCGTTGAAGAGGACGGAGCCTACGAGCAGTACTTC. This sequence encodes CSVEEDGAYEQYF.

J is TRBJ2-7 and V is TRBV10-3; 7 bases are shared with TRBD1. Germline-derived CDR1 and CDR2 are ENHRY and SYGVKD. The CDR3 runs to 14 residues. The ends lost 6 bases at V and 1 base at J; junction bases unmatched: 6. Written as DNA, the CDR3 is TGTGCCATCAGCGGGACAGATATTTCCTACGAGCAGTACTTC. The encoded protein is CAISGTDISYEQYF.

The V call is TRBV27, the J call TRBJ2-2; TRBD2 matches 13 bases. V lost 2 bases and J lost 5; bases outside the gene matches: 5. CDR1 and CDR2 from the germline V gene are MNHEY and SMNVEV (reference sequence). The CDR3 covers 17 residues. CDR3 coding DNA: TGTGCCAGCAGTTTACTACTAGCGGGAGGGGCGACCGGGGAGCTGTTTTTT. It yields the protein CASSLLLAGGATGELFF.

The table lists this clone with a few counts. The rearrangement uses TRBV30 and TRBJ1-5; TRBD1 is a possible D gene (6 bases). This CDR3 spans 15 amino acids. V shed 2 bases and J shed 4 bases, with 15 bases lying between them. Germline CDR1 and CDR2: GTSNPN and SVGIG (reference sequence). As DNA, the CDR3 is TGTGCCTGGAGTCTTCGGGGGGCAGGAAATCAGCCCCAGCATTTT. As protein: CAWSLRGAGNQPQHF.

This clone was observed once. The chain joins TRBV27 to TRBJ1-4; no firm D call. This CDR3 contains 12 residues. Looked up from germline, CDR1 is MNHEY and CDR2 is SMNVEV (reference sequence). V shed 10 bases and J shed 4 bases, with 10 bases lying between them. The CDR3, as DNA: TGTGCCACCAAGGAGGGTAATGAAAAACTGTTTTTT. Protein sequence: CATKEGNEKLFF.

The chain links TRBV27 to TRBJ2-4; 9 nucleotides agree with TRBD2. Trimming at V came to 7 bases and at J to 0 bases, leaving 7 bases not matched to a gene. The CDR3 length is 16 residues. CDR1 is MNHEY, CDR2 SMNVEV, per germline (reference sequence). The CDR3 DNA reads as TGTGCCAGCACAACACTAGCGGGCATAGCCAAAAACATTCAGTACTTC. Translated, it gives CASTTLAGIAKNIQYF.

The chain links TRBV29-1 to TRBJ1-4; no firm D call. CDR3 length: 15 residues. V lost 0 bases, J lost 3 bases, and 11 bases lay in between. Germline values: CDR1 SQVTM, CDR2 ANQGSEA. The CDR3 sequence: CSVEDRRRPNEKLFF. The CDR3 DNA reads as TGCAGCGTTGAAGATAGGAGAAGACCTAATGAAAAACTGTTTTTT.

The rearrangement links TRBV27 to TRBJ2-7, with D perhaps TRBD1 (5 bases). V lost 0 bases to trimming and J lost 2 bases, with 8 bases between them. The CDR3 has 14 residues. The germline CDR1 and CDR2 sequences are MNHEY and SMNVEV (reference sequence). CDR3 in DNA: TGTGCCAGCAGTTTATCAGGACAAACCTACGAGCAGTACTTC. It specifies CASSLSGQTYEQYF.

This chain joins TRBV29-1 and TRBJ2-7; no clear D gene. CDR1 is SQVTM, CDR2 ANQGSEA, per germline. The CDR3 consists of 13 residues. Trimming stripped 4 bases from V and 1 base from J, with 11 bases between. The CDR3 spells CSVGRQASYEQYF. The CDR3 region has the DNA TGCAGCGTTGGGCGGCAGGCTTCCTACGAGCAGTACTTC.

CDR3 bases: TGTGCCAGCAGCCAAGTTTTTCGGGCTTACAATGAGCAGTTCTTC. Its translation: CASSQVFRAYNEQFF. The chain combines TRBV14 with TRBJ2-1; D gene uncertain. The CDR3 is 15 residues long. Germline loops: CDR1 SGHDN, CDR2 FVKESK. The V end was cut by 1 base, the J end by 4 bases, with 11 bases between.

The chain joins TRBV27 to TRBJ2-2; D is unresolved. Germline V lookup: CDR1 MNHEY, CDR2 SMNVEV (reference sequence). Trimming took off 6 bases at V and 6 bases at J, with 14 bases between the two ends. The CDR3 extends over 14 amino acids. CDR3 in DNA: TGTGCCAGCAGATCTACCGCTGGGGCCGGGGAGCTGTTTTTT. This codes for CASRSTAGAGELFF.

This rearrangement joins TRBV27 to TRBJ2-2, with D perhaps TRBD2 (6 bases). Per the germline V gene, CDR1 is MNHEY and CDR2 is SMNVEV (reference sequence). The CDR3 consists of 14 residues. Trimming pared 6 bases from V and 4 bases from J, leaving 12 bases between. The CDR3 here is CASSPVGGTGELFF. The CDR3 nucleotides read TGTGCCAGCAGCCCCGTGGGAGGCACCGGGGAGCTGTTTTTT.

This clone occurred once. The chain has TRBV11-2 and TRBJ2-5; TRBD2 matches at 7 bases. Looked up from germline, CDR1 is SGHAT and CDR2 is FQNNGV. The V and J ends lost 1 base and 5 bases, in that order; junction bases with no gene match: 4. This CDR3 has 14 amino acids. The CDR3, as DNA: TGTGCCAGCAGCTTAGTATGGGGAGGGGAGACCCAGTACTTC. Its translation is CASSLVWGGETQYF.

The V gene is TRBV9, the J gene TRBJ2-5; no firm D call. Trimming took off 0 bases at V and 1 base at J, with 7 bases between the two ends. Germline V gene data show CDR1 as SGDLS and CDR2 as YYNGEE. The CDR3 length is 14 residues. The CDR3 reads CASSVALAQETQYF. CDR3 bases: TGTGCCAGCAGCGTAGCTCTTGCCCAAGAGACCCAGTACTTC.

The J gene is TRBJ2-3, the V gene TRBV5-6; possibly TRBD2 for D (6 bases). This CDR3 contains 16 residues. Germline V lookup: CDR1 SGHDT, CDR2 YYEEEE. Trimming took 4 bases from V and 4 from J, leaving 19 bases between them. The DNA for the CDR3 is TGTGCCAGCAGCGGCTCCATGGTTAGGGAGGCAGATACGCAGTATTTT. Its protein is CASSGSMVREADTQYF. Full variable domain (rest looked up from reference TRBV5-6 and TRBJ2-3): DAGVTQSPTHLIKTRGQQVTLRCSPKSGHDTVSWYQQALGQGPQFIFQYYEEEERQRGNFPDRFSGHQFPNYSSELNVNALLLGDSALYLCASSGSMVREADTQYFGPGTRLTVL.

This chain links TRBV28 with TRBJ2-1, with TRBD1 matching over 7 bases. Germline V CDR1 and CDR2: MDHEN, SYDVKM. Germline trimming cut 7 bases from V and 6 bases from J; bases unmatched to any gene: 12. This CDR3 comprises 15 residues. The CDR3 is CASTGAQGVRNEQFF. The CDR3 DNA reads as TGTGCCAGCACCGGCGCCCAGGGGGTACGCAATGAGCAGTTCTTC. Full variable domain (missing parts from reference TRBV28 and TRBJ2-1): DVKVTQSSRYLVKRTGEKVFLECVQDMDHENMFWYRQDPGLGLRLIYFSYDVKMKEKGDIPEGYSVSREKKERFSLILESASTNQTSMYLCASTGAQGVRNEQFFGPGTRLTVL.

The chain has TRBV4-1 and TRBJ2-7; D possibly corresponds to TRBD2 (6 bases). Germline V lookup: CDR1 MGHRA, CDR2 YSYEKL. The CDR3 length is 15 residues. V shed 2 bases and J shed 0 bases, with 11 bases lying between them. The CDR3 sequence is CASSQYGGDSYEQYF. As DNA, the CDR3 is TGCGCCAGCAGCCAATACGGCGGGGACTCCTACGAGCAGTACTTC.